This T cell receptor beta chain was sequenced during a study of technical replicates of blood from several donors. Per germline, CDR1 MGHDK and CDR2 SYGVNS. V lost 4 bases, J lost 5 bases, and 4 bases stayed unmatched. CDR3 length: 13 residues. The protocol was immunoSEQ multiplex PCR, while the TCRdb copy is restricted to in-frame clones and leaves out a portion. The profile shows around 90,000 clones, 90% to 95% of them singletons. This sequence was found in a human donor in good health. Sequenced: T cells isolated from PBMCs. V gene TRBV25-1 combines with J gene TRBJ1-1; 7 bases align to TRBD1. The CDR3: CASSANRGTEAFF. In DNA form, the CDR3 reads TGTGCCAGCAGTGCGAACAGGGGTACTGAAGCTTTCTTT.